These 9 T cell receptor beta chains share one sample of origin, sequenced in a study of blood T cell repertoires in COVID-19. Clones were read by immunoSEQ multiplex PCR, and TCRdb kept only the in-frame ones, dropping some. The repertoire holds roughly 410,000 clones, with around 89% as singletons. Sample: peripheral blood. The receptors stem from a middle-aged woman with COVID-19, enrolled during active disease.

The chain recombines TRBV5-1 with TRBJ2-1, with TRBD2 matching over 8 bases. J was trimmed by 3 bases and V by 3 bases; bases with no gene match: 11. This CDR3 has 17 residues. Germline V gene lookup returns CDR1 SGHRS and CDR2 YFSETQ. CDR3 protein: CASSSQGAGGFYNEQFF. CDR3 DNA: TGCGCCAGCAGCTCCCAAGGGGCGGGAGGATTCTACAATGAGCAGTTCTTC.

V and J are TRBV4-3 and TRBJ1-5, with D uncertain. V lost 0 bases and J 1 base, leaving 13 bases between the germline ends. Germline V gene lookup returns CDR1 LGHNA and CDR2 YSLEER. This CDR3 has 17 residues. The CDR3 loop is CASSQDPPGRSNQPQHF. CDR3 coding DNA: TGCGCCAGCAGCCAAGACCCCCCGGGAAGGAGCAATCAGCCCCAGCATTTT.

There are a few counts of this clone. This chain uses TRBV27 with TRBJ1-2, with 8 bases aligning to TRBD1. The ends lost 3 bases at V and 8 bases at J; junction bases unmatched: 5. This CDR3 spans 13 amino acids. The germline V gene has CDR1 MNHEY and CDR2 SMNVEV (reference sequence). CDR3 coding DNA: TGTGCCAGCAGTTTTCAGGGGGCGCAAGGCTACACCTTC. Protein product: CASSFQGAQGYTF.

The CDR3 is CASSQLTGGEQFF. The CDR3 DNA is TGCGCCAGCAGCCAATTGACAGGGGGTGAGCAGTTCTTC. This sequence joins TRBV4-3 and TRBJ2-1; 9 bases are shared with TRBD1. The CDR3 loop spans 13 amino acids. J lost 9 bases, V lost 2 bases, and 2 bases had no gene match. Per the germline V gene, CDR1 is LGHNA and CDR2 is YSLEER.

This rearrangement joins TRBV7-2 to TRBJ2-1; weak D call: TRBD2 (5 bases). This CDR3 is 15 amino acids long. Germline V gene sequence: CDR1 SGHTA, CDR2 FQGNSA. V was shortened by 5 bases and J by 2 bases, with 13 bases between the two germline ends. For the CDR3, the DNA is TGTGCCAGCAGCACTACTAGTAGCACCTACAATGAGCAGTTCTTC. Translated: CASSTTSSTYNEQFF.

This clone has only one observation. V usage is TRBV5-8 and J usage is TRBJ2-2; the match to TRBD1 covers 11 bases. Looked up from germline, CDR1 is SGHTS and CDR2 is YDEGEE. Trimming at V came to 1 base and at J to 7 bases, leaving 3 bases not matched to a gene. CDR3 length: 15 amino acids. The CDR3 loop reads CASSLWTGGFGELFF. The CDR3 DNA sequence: TGTGCCAGCAGCTTGTGGACAGGGGGCTTCGGGGAGCTGTTTTTT.

The chain is built from TRBV5-6 and TRBJ1-3; no clear D. Germline V CDR1 and CDR2: SGHDT, YYEEEE. V was trimmed by 0 bases and J by 0 bases, leaving 7 bases between them. CDR3 size: 15 residues. The CDR3 region has the DNA TGTGCCAGCAGCTTGGACGGGAGCTCTGGAAACACCATATATTTT. It is translated as CASSLDGSSGNTIYF.

The CDR3 reads CASSQNRGSDTQYF. CDR3 DNA: TGTGCCAGCAGTCAAAACAGGGGGTCAGATACGCAGTATTTT. The rearrangement links TRBV7-2 to TRBJ2-3; 8 nucleotides match TRBD1. This CDR3 spans 14 amino acids. CDR1 is SGHTA, CDR2 FQGNSA, per germline. J lost 4 bases, V lost 6 bases, and 6 bases had no gene match.

The rearrangement joins TRBV7-2 to TRBJ1-2; TRBD1 agrees at 10 bases. J gave up 8 bases and V 2 bases, and 11 bases lay outside the gene matches. The CDR3 extends over 16 amino acids. CDR1 and CDR2 (germline): SGHTA, FQGNSA. CDR3 in amino acids: CASSLIPGQGLEGYTF. Here the CDR3 DNA reads TGTGCCAGCAGCTTAATCCCGGGACAGGGGTTGGAAGGCTACACCTTC.